These 22 T cell receptor beta chains originate from one sample sequenced in a study of T cell clonality in common variable immunodeficiency. Here immunoSEQ multiplex PCR was the method, and the copy in TCRdb shows in-frame clones only, minus some. The specimen gives 35,000 to 50,000 clones without singletons; the ten biggest hold about 1.3%. Sequencing was carried out using peripheral blood mononuclear cells. The source of these receptors is a person aged 18 to 75 in good health.

Many counts were recorded for this clone. With the read ending 3 residues before the CDR3 end, the germline J gene is used to fill in that end. This chain links TRBV30 with TRBJ2-7, with a possible D match to TRBD2 (5 bases). The CDR3 is made up of 11 amino acids. V lost 7 bases and J lost 5, with 12 bases in between. Germline-derived CDR1 and CDR2 are GTSNPN and SVGIG (reference sequence). The CDR3 DNA, read in part, is TGTGCCTCGAAACGGACTGACGAG. It encodes CASKRTDE. The whole CDR3 protein reads CASKRTDEQYF. Using reference TRBV30 and TRBJ2-7 for the parts outside the CDR3, the full variable domain is SQTIHQWPATLVQPVGSPLSLECTVEGTSNPNLYWYRQAAGRGLQLLFYSVGIGQISSEVPQNLSASRPQDRQFILSSKKLLLSDSGFYLCASKRTDEQYFGPGTRLTVT.

As to this clone: The CDR3 extends 3 residues past the end of the read, so its final part is completed from the germline J gene. The chain has TRBV7-6 and TRBJ1-2, with D possibly matching TRBD1 (6 bases). Germline values: CDR1 SGHVS, CDR2 FNYEAQ. The CDR3 length is 13 residues. Here the CDR3 reads CASSLGAAYDYTF. CDR3 DNA (partial): TGTGCCAGCAGTTTGGGGGCCGCTTACGAC.

Note on this clone: Read sequence stops 3 residues before the CDR3 end, and the germline J gene provides the missing end. The chain couples TRBV6-2 or TRBV6-3 to TRBJ2-7; TRBD2 is a possible D gene (6 bases). Trimming shortened V by 2 bases and J by 2 bases, and 13 bases separated the two germline ends. Germline loops: CDR1 MNHEY, CDR2 SVGEGT. The CDR3 covers 15 residues. Here the CDR3 reads CASSYEGLSPYEQYF. CDR3 DNA (partial): TGTGCCAGCAGTTACGAAGGACTAAGCCCCTACGAG.

Within the sample, this clone is medium-sized. Coverage ceases 3 residues before the CDR3 finishes, and the germline J gene fills in the end. The V and J genes are TRBV30 and TRBJ2-3, with D perhaps matching TRBD2 (5 bases). Between the trimmed V and J ends, which lost 4 bases and 8 bases, there was a span of 10 bases. Germline CDR1 GTSNPN, CDR2 SVGIG (reference sequence). This CDR3 is built from 11 residues. CDR3 loop: CAWILARTQYF. The sequenced CDR3 bases are TGTGCCTGGATTCTAGCCCGTACG.

This clone was recorded at least ten times. The CDR3 end lies 3 residues beyond the end of the read and is filled in from the germline J gene. The V gene is TRBV20-1, the J gene TRBJ2-3, with D unresolved. The V and J ends lost 2 bases and 7 bases respectively, with 19 bases between them. Germline V gives CDR1 DFQATT, CDR2 SNEGSKA (reference sequence). The CDR3 sequence is 15 residues long. Partial CDR3 DNA: TGCAGTGCTAGAAGTGGGCAGGAATTTCTGAATACG. Protein sequence: CSARSGQEFLNT. The whole CDR3 sequence reads CSARSGQEFLNTQYF.

At least ten counts were recorded for this clone. The read falls 3 residues short of the CDR3 end, and the missing part is taken from the germline J gene. V and J are TRBV7-3 and TRBJ2-1, with 14 positions matching TRBD2. Losses at the gene ends were 2 bases for V and 8 bases for J; bases not matched to a gene: 5. Germline V gene lookup returns CDR1 SGHTA and CDR2 FQGTGA. The CDR3 is made up of 16 amino acids. The sequenced CDR3 bases are TGTGCCAGCAGCTTAGGGACTAGCGGGAGTCTGGATGAG. Protein sequence: CASSLGTSGSLDE. Given in full, the CDR3 is CASSLGTSGSLDEQFF.

This clone has ten or more counts. The sequenced fragment ends 3 residues before the CDR3 boundary, so the rest is inferred from the germline J gene. The chain has TRBV5-1 and TRBJ1-5; 10 nucleotides align to TRBD1. The CDR3 has 15 amino acids. V shed 0 bases and J 7 bases; nucleotides not matched to a gene: 4. Per the germline V gene, CDR1 is SGHRS and CDR2 is YFSETQ. The CDR3 loop is CASSLAGDRGQPQHF. The CDR3 DNA, read in part, is TGCGCCAGCAGCTTGGCCGGGGACAGGGGACAGCCC.

In this sample, this clone turned up a few times. Read sequence stops 3 residues before the CDR3 end, and the germline J gene provides the missing end. The V gene is TRBV11-2, the J gene TRBJ2-5; D not resolved. Germline V CDR1 and CDR2: SGHAT, FQNNGV. CDR3 length: 15 residues. The ends were cut back, 5 bases at V and 5 bases at J, with 18 bases in the middle. The CDR3 loop reads CASSATGWAWETQYF. CDR3 DNA (partial): TGTGCCAGCAGCGCCACTGGATGGGCGTGGGAGACC.

This clone was detected ten times or more. The missing CDR3 end, 3 residues past where the read stops, is filled in from the germline J gene. The J gene is TRBJ1-2, the V gene TRBV7-2; 11 bases align to TRBD1. Germline-derived CDR1 and CDR2 are SGHTA and FQGNSA. CDR3 size: 14 residues. The ends lost 5 bases at V and 7 bases at J; junction bases unmatched: 6. The sequenced CDR3 bases are TGTGCCAGCAGCCCGGGACAGGGGGAGGGTGGC. This encodes CASSPGQGEGG. The full CDR3 sequence reads CASSPGQGEGGYTF.

There are many counts of this clone. Read data end 3 residues before the CDR3 end; the end is taken from the germline J gene. The gene calls are TRBV5-1 and TRBJ2-5, with D unclear. The germline V gene encodes CDR1 SGHRS and CDR2 YFSETQ. Deletions cut 4 bases from V and 2 bases from J, with 18 bases between. This CDR3 comprises 16 residues. CDR3 DNA (partial): TGCGCCAGCAGCGTTCAGCCTCTGACGACTCAAGAGACC. The encoded protein is CASSVQPLTTQET. The CDR3 in its entirety is CASSVQPLTTQETQYF.

This clone was recorded at least ten times. The sequenced fragment ends 3 residues before the CDR3 boundary, so the rest is inferred from the germline J gene. The rearrangement joins TRBV11-2 to TRBJ1-2, with D tentatively TRBD1 (6 bases). Trimming pared 2 bases from V and 3 bases from J, leaving 10 bases between. Germline loops: CDR1 SGHAT, CDR2 FQNNGV. The CDR3 has 14 amino acids. CDR3 region: CASSLQGNYYGYTF. Incomplete CDR3 DNA: TGTGCCAGCAGCTTACAGGGGAATTACTATGGC.

This clone was observed many times. The read is 3 residues too short to cover the CDR3 end, so that end is filled in from the germline J gene. The chain uses TRBV14 and TRBJ2-3, with 10 bases fitting TRBD1. Trimming took 3 bases from V and 4 from J; bases not matched to a gene: 19. CDR1 and CDR2 from the germline V gene are SGHDN and FVKESK. The CDR3 extends over 20 amino acids. Incomplete CDR3 DNA: TGTGCCAGCAGCCATCGACAGGGGGCCAGAGGAACAGGTCTCGCAGATACG. It specifies CASSHRQGARGTGLADT. In full, the CDR3 reads CASSHRQGARGTGLADTQYF.

This clone has more than one count but fewer than ten. The CDR3 end lies 3 residues beyond the end of the read and is filled in from the germline J gene. The chain has TRBV5-8 and TRBJ2-1, with TRBD1 matching over 10 bases. Germline CDR1 and CDR2: SGHTS and YDEGEE. This CDR3 is built from 15 residues. J gave up 4 bases and V 5 bases, and 6 bases lay outside the gene matches. CDR3 loop: CASRRDRGRYNEQFF. Partial CDR3 DNA: TGTGCCAGCAGGCGGGACAGGGGCAGGTACAATGAG.

There are many counts of this clone. Sequencing ends 3 residues short of the CDR3 end; the germline J gene provides the rest. The chain has TRBV14 and TRBJ2-1; TRBD2 matches at 10 bases. The CDR3 is 17 amino acids. CDR1 is SGHDN, CDR2 FVKESK, per germline. V dropped 0 bases and J dropped 6; count of bases not matched to a gene: 8. The CDR3 bases that were read are TGTGCCAGCAGCCAAGAGCTAGCGGGAGTTGGGGGCAATGAG. Translation gives CASSQELAGVGGNE. The CDR3 as a whole reads CASSQELAGVGGNEQFF.

This clone was observed a few times. The read falls 3 residues short of the CDR3 end, and the missing part is taken from the germline J gene. This chain links TRBV19 with TRBJ1-1; D is uncertain. Germline V gives CDR1 LNHDA, CDR2 SQIVND (reference sequence). The ends were cut back, 3 bases at V and 0 bases at J, with 5 bases in the middle. CDR3 length: 13 residues. CDR3 DNA, as far as it was read: TGTGCCAGTAGTATCGCGGTGAACACTGAA. This encodes CASSIAVNTE. The whole CDR3 protein is CASSIAVNTEAFF.

This clone was counted ten times or more. The read terminates 3 residues ahead of where the CDR3 ends, so the germline J gene completes it. This chain links TRBV18 with TRBJ1-1; D uncertain. Germline assignment: CDR1 KGHSH and CDR2 LQKENI. The length of the CDR3 is 13 residues. Trimming pared 3 bases from V and 0 bases from J, leaving 5 bases between. The sequenced CDR3 bases are TGTGCCAGCTCACCCCTCTTGAACACTGAA. Its protein product is CASSPLLNTE. The full CDR3 is CASSPLLNTEAFF. Together with reference TRBV18 and TRBJ1-1, the CDR3 gives the full variable domain: NAGVMQNPRHLVRRRGQEARLRCSPMKGHSHVYWYRQLPEEGLKFMVYLQKENIIDESGMPKERFSAEFPKEGPSILRIQQVVRGDSAAYFCASSPLLNTEAFFGQGTRLTVV.

This clone was seen many times. The read ends 3 residues shy of where the CDR3 ends; the end is completed using the germline J gene. The rearrangement links TRBV20-1 to TRBJ2-3; TRBD1 matches 7 bases. V lost 7 bases, J lost 1 base, and 8 bases stayed unmatched. Germline CDR1 reads DFQATT; CDR2 reads SNEGSKA (reference sequence). The CDR3 sequence is 14 residues long. Incomplete CDR3 DNA: TGCAGTGATAGCCCGACAGGGCGCACAGATACG. Protein: CSDSPTGRTDT. The whole CDR3 reads CSDSPTGRTDTQYF.

In its sample, this clone was seen a few times. Compared with germline, one end of the junction differs, possibly owing to a read error. The CDR3 region is CSSTRGETQYF. The part of the CDR3 DNA that was read is TGTTCCAGCACAAGGGGAGAGACG. The chain carries TRBV7-9 and TRBJ2-3; the D call may be TRBD1 or TRBD2 (5 bases each). The read is 3 residues too short to cover the CDR3 end, so that end is filled in from the germline J gene. Germline V gene lookup returns CDR1 SEHNR and CDR2 FQNEAQ (reference sequence). The CDR3 runs 11 residues.

This clone was picked up a small number of times. The read is 3 residues too short to cover the CDR3 end, so that end is filled in from the germline J gene. The chain carries TRBV18 and TRBJ2-5, with D possibly matching TRBD2 (5 bases). The CDR3 spans 12 residues. Trimming shortened V by 3 bases and J by 3 bases, and 5 bases separated the two germline ends. CDR1 is KGHSH, CDR2 LQKENI, per germline. The CDR3 loop is CASSPGEETQYF. Incomplete CDR3 DNA: TGTGCCAGCTCACCCGGGGAAGAGACC.

This clone was seen repeatedly, ten times or more. The missing CDR3 end, 3 residues past where the read stops, is filled in from the germline J gene. This chain links TRBV19 with TRBJ1-5; D possibly corresponds to TRBD1 (6 bases). The CDR3 has 14 amino acids. Germline V gives CDR1 LNHDA, CDR2 SQIVND (reference sequence). Trimming removed 5 bases from V and 4 bases from J, with 12 bases in between. The DNA read from the CDR3 is TGTGCCAGTAGTGGAACAGGGCCTAATCAGCCC. Its translation is CASSGTGPNQP. The full-length CDR3 reads as CASSGTGPNQPQHF.

This clone was picked up many times. The CDR3 end lies 3 residues beyond the end of the read and is filled in from the germline J gene. V and J are TRBV2 and TRBJ1-3, with a possible D match to TRBD1 (5 bases). This CDR3 region has 13 residues. CDR1 is SNHLY and CDR2 is FYNNEI in the germline V gene. V lost 4 bases and J 8 bases, leaving 12 bases between the germline ends. The CDR3 sequence: CASSVGRGDTIYF. Incomplete CDR3 DNA: TGTGCCAGCAGTGTGGGTAGGGGAGACACC.

Many counts were recorded for this clone. This CDR3 is CASSLIGSYEQYF. The CDR3 bases that were read are TGCGCCAGCAGCTTGATCGGGTCCTACGAG. The rearrangement links TRBV5-1 to TRBJ2-7; no reliable D call. The read is 3 residues too short to cover the CDR3 end, so that end is filled in from the germline J gene. The ends were cut back, 1 base at V and 1 base at J, with 6 bases in the middle. The length of the CDR3 is 13 residues. Germline V gene lookup returns CDR1 SGHRS and CDR2 YFSETQ.